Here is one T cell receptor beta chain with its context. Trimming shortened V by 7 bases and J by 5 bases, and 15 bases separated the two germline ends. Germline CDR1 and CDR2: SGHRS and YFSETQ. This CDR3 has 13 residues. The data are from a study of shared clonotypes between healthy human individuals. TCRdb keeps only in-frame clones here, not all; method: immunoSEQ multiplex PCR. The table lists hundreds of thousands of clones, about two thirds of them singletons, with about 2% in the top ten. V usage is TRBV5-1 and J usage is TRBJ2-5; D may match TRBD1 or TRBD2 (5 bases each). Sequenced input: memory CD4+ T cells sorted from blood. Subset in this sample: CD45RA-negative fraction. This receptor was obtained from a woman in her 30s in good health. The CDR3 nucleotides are TGCGCCAGCCACTCCTTGGGGACGGAGACCCAGTACTTC. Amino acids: CASHSLGTETQYF. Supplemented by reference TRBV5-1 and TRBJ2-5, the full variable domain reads KAGVTQTPRYLIKTRGQQVTLSCSPISGHRSVSWYQQTPGQGLQFLFEYFSETQRNKGNFPGRFSGRQFSNSRSEMNVSTLELGDSALYLCASHSLGTETQYFGPGTRLLVL.